This T cell receptor (beta chain) was obtained from a study of T cell responses to AZD1222 COVID-19 vaccine. Regarding this clone: As yet, its antigen is unknown.

TCRdb's copy holds only in-frame clones and misses some; the assay was immunoSEQ multiplex PCR. The table records 130,000 or so clones, roughly 90% of them present only once. V was pared by 4 bases and J by 9 bases, with 6 bases between. Germline V gene sequence: CDR1 MNHEY, CDR2 SVGAGI. The CDR3 is made up of 11 amino acids. Study-level points and caveats: Of spike-specific TCRs, nearly half reportedly target regions left unmutated in variants.

Material: peripheral blood, obtained on day 0 of AZD1222 vaccination. This TCR was sampled from an adult in good health. The chain links TRBV6-5 to TRBJ2-2; D gene ambiguous. CDR3 sequence (DNA): TGTGCCAGCAGTTTCCGCCGGGAGCTGTTTTTT. Translated, it gives CASSFRRELFF.